This T cell receptor beta chain originates from a study of T cell repertoires in cytomegalovirus infection. V lost 3 bases, J lost 3 bases, and 6 bases lay in between. The CDR3 loop spans 12 amino acids. Germline CDR1 reads DFQATT; CDR2 reads SNEGSKA (reference sequence). Each CDR3 protein gets one entry after TCRdb re-called the reads with MiXCR. This table has approximately 340,000 distinct CDR3 sequences, 25% to 35% appearing once. The sample holds a few counts of this clonotype. The antigen remains undetermined. The receptor was isolated from a human donor in good health (CMV status not recorded). Some clones in this sample may be carry-over from other donors' samples. This chain connects TRBV20-1 to TRBJ1-5; D unclear. The specimen comprised cultured PBMCs, sampled from culture after CMV antigen stimulation. The CDR3, as DNA: TGCAGTGCTAGCAATGCCAATCAGCCCCAGCATTTT. This encodes CSASNANQPQHF.